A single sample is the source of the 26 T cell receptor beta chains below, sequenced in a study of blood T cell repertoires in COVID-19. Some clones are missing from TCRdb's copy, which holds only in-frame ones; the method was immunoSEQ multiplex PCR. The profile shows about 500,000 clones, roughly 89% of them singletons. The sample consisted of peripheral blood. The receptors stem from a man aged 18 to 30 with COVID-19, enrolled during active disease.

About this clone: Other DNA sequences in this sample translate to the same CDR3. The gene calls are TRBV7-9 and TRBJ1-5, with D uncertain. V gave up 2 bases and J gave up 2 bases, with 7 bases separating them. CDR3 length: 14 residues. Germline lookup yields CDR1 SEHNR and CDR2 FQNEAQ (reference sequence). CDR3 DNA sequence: TGTGCCAGCAGCTTATCGGGAGGCAATCAGCCCCAGCATTTT. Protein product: CASSLSGGNQPQHF.

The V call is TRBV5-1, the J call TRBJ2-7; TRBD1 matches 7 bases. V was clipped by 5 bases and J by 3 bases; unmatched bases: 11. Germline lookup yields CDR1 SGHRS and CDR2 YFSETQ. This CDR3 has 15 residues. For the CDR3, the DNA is TGCGCCAGCAGGAGACAGGGAGAGGATGTCTACGAGCAGTACTTC. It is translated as CASRRQGEDVYEQYF.

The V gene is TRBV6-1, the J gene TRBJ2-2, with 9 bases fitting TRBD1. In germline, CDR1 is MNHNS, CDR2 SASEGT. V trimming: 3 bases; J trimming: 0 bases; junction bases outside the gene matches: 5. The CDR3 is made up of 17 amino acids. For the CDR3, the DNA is TGTGCCAGCAGTGAGCCGGACAGGGGACCGAACACCGGGGAGCTGTTTTTT. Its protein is CASSEPDRGPNTGELFF.

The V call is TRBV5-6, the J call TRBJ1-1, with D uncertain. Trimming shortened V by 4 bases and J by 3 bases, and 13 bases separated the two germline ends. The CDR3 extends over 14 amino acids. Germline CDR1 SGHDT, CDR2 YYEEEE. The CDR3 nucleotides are TGTGCCAGCAGCGAGGACTGGATGGACACTGAAGCTTTCTTT. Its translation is CASSEDWMDTEAFF.

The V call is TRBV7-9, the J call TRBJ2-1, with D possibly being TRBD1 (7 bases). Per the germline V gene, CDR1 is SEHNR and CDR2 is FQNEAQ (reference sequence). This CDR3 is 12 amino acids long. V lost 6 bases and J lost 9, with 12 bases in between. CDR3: CASRRQGGEQFF. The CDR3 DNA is TGTGCCAGCAGGCGACAGGGAGGTGAGCAGTTCTTC.

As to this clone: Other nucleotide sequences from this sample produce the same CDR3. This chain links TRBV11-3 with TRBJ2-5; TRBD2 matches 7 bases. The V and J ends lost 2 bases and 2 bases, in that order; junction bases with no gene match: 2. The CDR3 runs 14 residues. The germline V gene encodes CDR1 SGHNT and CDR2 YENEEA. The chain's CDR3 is CASSLLAAQETQYF. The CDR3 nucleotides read TGTGCCAGCAGCTTACTAGCGGCTCAAGAGACCCAGTACTTC.

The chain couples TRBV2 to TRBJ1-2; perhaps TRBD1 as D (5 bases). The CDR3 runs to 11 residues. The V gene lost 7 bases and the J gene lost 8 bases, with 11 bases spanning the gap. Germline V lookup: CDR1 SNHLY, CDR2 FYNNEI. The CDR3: CASTRQRGYTF. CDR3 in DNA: TGTGCCAGCACTAGACAGAGGGGCTACACCTTC.

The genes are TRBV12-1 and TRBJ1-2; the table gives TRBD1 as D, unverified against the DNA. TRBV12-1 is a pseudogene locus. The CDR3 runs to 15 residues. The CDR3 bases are TGTGCCAGCAGCTGCAACTCCGACACCTACTATGGCTACACCTTC. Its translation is CASSCNSDTYYGYTF.

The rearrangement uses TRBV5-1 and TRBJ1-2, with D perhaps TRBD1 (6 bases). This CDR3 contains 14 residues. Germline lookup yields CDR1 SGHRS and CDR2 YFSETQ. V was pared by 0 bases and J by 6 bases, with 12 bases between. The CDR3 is CASSLEQGWDGYTF. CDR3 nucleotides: TGCGCCAGCAGCTTGGAGCAGGGGTGGGATGGCTACACCTTC.

Written as DNA, the CDR3 is TGTGCCAGCAAGGACAGACTTAGCACAGATACGCAGTATTTT. Its translation: CASKDRLSTDTQYF. This chain connects TRBV2 to TRBJ2-3; maybe TRBD1 (6 bases). This CDR3 spans 14 amino acids. Trimming removed 7 bases at V and 0 bases at J, with 11 bases between. CDR1 SNHLY and CDR2 FYNNEI come from the germline V gene.

The CDR3 protein is CASSSGQGLYSPLHF. CDR3 DNA: TGTGCCAGCAGCTCGGGACAGGGACTCTATTCACCCCTCCACTTT. The V gene is TRBV3-1 (or the pseudogene TRBV3-2), the J gene TRBJ1-6; TRBD1 agrees at 9 bases. The germline gives CDR1 LGHDT, CDR2 YNNKEL (reference sequence). The CDR3 runs 15 residues. J was trimmed by 8 bases and V by 5 bases; bases with no gene match: 7.

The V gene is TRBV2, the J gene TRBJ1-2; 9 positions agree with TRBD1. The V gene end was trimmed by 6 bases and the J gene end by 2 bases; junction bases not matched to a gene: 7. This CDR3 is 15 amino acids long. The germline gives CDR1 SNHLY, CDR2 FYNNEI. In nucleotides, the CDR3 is TGTGCCAGCAGCGAGGGACAGGGCAAGAACTATGGCTACACCTTC. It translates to CASSEGQGKNYGYTF.

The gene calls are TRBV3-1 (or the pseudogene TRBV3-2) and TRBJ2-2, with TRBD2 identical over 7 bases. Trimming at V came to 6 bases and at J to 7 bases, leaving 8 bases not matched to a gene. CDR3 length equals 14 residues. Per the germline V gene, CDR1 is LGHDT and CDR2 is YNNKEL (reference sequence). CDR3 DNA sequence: TGTGCCAGCAGTCAGCCGGGGAGGGGCGGGGAGCTGTTTTTT. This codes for CASSQPGRGGELFF.

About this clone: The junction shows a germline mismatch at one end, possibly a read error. CDR3 loop: CASDRYYKNVQYF. The DNA of the CDR3 is TGTGCCAGCGACAGATATTACAAAAACGTTCAGTACTTC. This rearrangement joins TRBV11-2 to TRBJ2-4, with D maybe TRBD1 (5 bases). Looked up from germline, CDR1 is SGHAT and CDR2 is FQNNGV. The CDR3 runs 13 residues.

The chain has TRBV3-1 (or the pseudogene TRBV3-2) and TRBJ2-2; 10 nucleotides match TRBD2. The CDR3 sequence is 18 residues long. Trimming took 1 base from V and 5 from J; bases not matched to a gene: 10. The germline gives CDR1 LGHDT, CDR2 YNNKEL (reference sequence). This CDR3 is CASSQVGLAGAGTGELFF. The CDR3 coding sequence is TGTGCCAGCAGCCAAGTCGGCCTAGCGGGAGCAGGGACCGGGGAGCTGTTTTTT.

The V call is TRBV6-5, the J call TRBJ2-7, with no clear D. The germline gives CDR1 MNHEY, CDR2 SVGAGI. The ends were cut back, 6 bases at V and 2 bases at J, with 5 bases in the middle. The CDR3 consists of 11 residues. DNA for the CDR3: TGTGCCAGCAGGTCCACCTACGAGCAGTACTTC. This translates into CASRSTYEQYF.

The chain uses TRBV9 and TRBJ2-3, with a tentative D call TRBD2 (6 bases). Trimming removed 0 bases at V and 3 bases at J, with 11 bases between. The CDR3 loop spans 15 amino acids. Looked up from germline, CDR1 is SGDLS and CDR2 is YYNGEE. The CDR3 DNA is TGTGCCAGCAGCGTAGGGGGTAGCGGAACAGATACGCAGTATTTT. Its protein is CASSVGGSGTDTQYF.

The CDR3 region has the DNA TGCGCCAGCAGCTTGGCCTATCTGACAGGGGTGGTCGGTGAAGCTTTCTTT. It encodes CASSLAYLTGVVGEAFF. V gene TRBV5-1 combines with J gene TRBJ1-1, with 8 bases lining up with TRBD1. With 0 bases clipped from V and 7 bases from J, the junction kept 14 bases outside the gene matches. This CDR3 spans 17 amino acids. CDR1 is SGHRS, CDR2 YFSETQ, per germline. The full variable domain, rest sourced from reference TRBV5-1 and TRBJ1-1, is KAGVTQTPRYLIKTRGQQVTLSCSPISGHRSVSWYQQTPGQGLQFLFEYFSETQRNKGNFPGRFSGRQFSNSRSEMNVSTLELGDSALYLCASSLAYLTGVVGEAFFGQGTRLTVV.

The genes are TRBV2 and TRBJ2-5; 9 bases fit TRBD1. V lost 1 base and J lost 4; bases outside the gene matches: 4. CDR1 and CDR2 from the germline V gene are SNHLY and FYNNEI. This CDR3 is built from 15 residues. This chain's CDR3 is CASSEVDRGGETQYF. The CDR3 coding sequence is TGTGCCAGCAGTGAAGTCGACAGGGGGGGAGAGACCCAGTACTTC.

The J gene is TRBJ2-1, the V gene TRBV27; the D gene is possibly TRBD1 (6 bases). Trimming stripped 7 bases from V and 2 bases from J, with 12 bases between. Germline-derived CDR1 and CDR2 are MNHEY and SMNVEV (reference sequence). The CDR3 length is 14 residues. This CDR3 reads CASKRDTPYNEQFF. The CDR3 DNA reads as TGTGCCAGCAAGAGGGACACTCCCTACAATGAGCAGTTCTTC.

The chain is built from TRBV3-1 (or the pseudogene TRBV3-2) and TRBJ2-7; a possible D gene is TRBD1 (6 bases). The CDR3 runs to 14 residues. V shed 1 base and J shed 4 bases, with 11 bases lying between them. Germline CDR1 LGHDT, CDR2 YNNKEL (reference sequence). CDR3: CASSQVTGAYEQYF. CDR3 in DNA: TGTGCCAGCAGCCAAGTGACAGGTGCTTACGAGCAGTACTTC.

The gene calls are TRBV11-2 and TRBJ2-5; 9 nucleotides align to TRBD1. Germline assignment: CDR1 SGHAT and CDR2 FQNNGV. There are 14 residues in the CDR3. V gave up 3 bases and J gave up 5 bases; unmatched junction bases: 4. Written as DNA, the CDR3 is TGTGCCAGCAGCTTGGACAGGGGATCGGAGACCCAGTACTTC. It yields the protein CASSLDRGSETQYF.

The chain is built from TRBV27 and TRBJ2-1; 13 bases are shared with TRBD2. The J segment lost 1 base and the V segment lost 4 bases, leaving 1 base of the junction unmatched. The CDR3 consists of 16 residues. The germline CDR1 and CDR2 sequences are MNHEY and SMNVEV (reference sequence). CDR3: CASSSTSGRSYNEQFF. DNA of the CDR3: TGTGCCAGCAGTTCGACTAGCGGGAGGTCCTACAATGAGCAGTTCTTC.

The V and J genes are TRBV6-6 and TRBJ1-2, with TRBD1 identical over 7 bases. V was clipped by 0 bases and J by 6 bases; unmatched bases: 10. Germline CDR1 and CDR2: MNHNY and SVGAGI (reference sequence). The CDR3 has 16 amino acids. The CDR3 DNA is TGTGCCAGCAGTTACTCGAACCCACAGGGGAGGAATGGCTACACCTTC. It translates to CASSYSNPQGRNGYTF.

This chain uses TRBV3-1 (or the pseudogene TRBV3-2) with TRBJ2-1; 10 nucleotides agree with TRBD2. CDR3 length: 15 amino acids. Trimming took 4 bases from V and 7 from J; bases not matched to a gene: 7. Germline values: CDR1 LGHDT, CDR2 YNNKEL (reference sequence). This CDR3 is CASSPSGGVINEQFF. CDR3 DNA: TGTGCCAGCAGCCCCAGCGGGGGGGTTATTAATGAGCAGTTCTTC.

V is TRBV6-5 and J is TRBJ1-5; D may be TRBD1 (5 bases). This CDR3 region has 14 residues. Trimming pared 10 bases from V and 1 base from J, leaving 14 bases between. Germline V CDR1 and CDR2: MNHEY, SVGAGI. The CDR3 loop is CATRGSVSNQPQHF. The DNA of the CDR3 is TGTGCCACCCGGGGGTCTGTAAGCAATCAGCCCCAGCATTTT.